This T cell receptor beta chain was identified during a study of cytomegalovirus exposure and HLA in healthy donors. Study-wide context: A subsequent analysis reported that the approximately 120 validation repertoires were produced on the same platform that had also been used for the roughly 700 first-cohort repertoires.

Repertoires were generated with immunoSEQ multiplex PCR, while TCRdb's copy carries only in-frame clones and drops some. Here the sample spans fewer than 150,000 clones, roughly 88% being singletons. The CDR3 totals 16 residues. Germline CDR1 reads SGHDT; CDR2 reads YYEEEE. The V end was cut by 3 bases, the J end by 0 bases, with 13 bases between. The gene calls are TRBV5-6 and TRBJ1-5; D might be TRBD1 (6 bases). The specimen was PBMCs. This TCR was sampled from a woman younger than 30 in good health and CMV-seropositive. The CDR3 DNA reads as TGTGCCAGCAGCTATGGACAGATCCATAGCAATCAGCCCCAGCATTTT. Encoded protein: CASSYGQIHSNQPQHF.